The 23 T cell receptor beta chains below were found in one sample sequenced in a study of OX40 agonist ivuxolimab in advanced cancers. Method: immunoSEQ multiplex PCR; TCRdb's copy keeps in-frame clones and lacks some. The data contain tens of thousands of clones, about 90% of them seen just once; the ten biggest clones take up about 0.45%. The sequences come from CD4+ or CD8+ T cells sorted from blood, collected in a trial of the OX40 agonist ivuxolimab. The receptors here all came from an adult with an advanced solid tumor such as melanoma, head and neck, liver or kidney cancer.

The genes are TRBV2 and TRBJ2-5, with D possibly being TRBD1 (7 bases). The CDR3 runs 14 residues. Germline values: CDR1 SNHLY, CDR2 FYNNEI. Trimming took 2 bases from V and 11 from J, leaving 18 bases between them. As DNA, the CDR3 is TGTGCCAGCAGTGAAAGGCGGGACAGCGCAGATCAGTACTTC. It specifies CASSERRDSADQYF.

This rearrangement joins TRBV19 to TRBJ2-1; TRBD2 matches at 9 bases. Trimming cost V 5 bases and J 0 bases; bases outside gene matches: 5. The CDR3 has 16 residues. Germline loops: CDR1 LNHDA, CDR2 SQIVND (reference sequence). CDR3 nucleotides: TGTGCCAGTAGTTCGGTTAGCGGGAGCTCCTACAATGAGCAGTTCTTC. It is translated as CASSSVSGSSYNEQFF.

The chain employs TRBV19 and TRBJ1-3; no reliable D call. The CDR3 has 14 residues. Looked up from germline, CDR1 is LNHDA and CDR2 is SQIVND (reference sequence). The ends were cut back, 4 bases at V and 3 bases at J, with 10 bases in the middle. The CDR3 region is CASSTRTVGNTIYF. CDR3 bases: TGTGCCAGTAGTACCCGGACCGTTGGAAACACCATATATTTT.

This chain uses TRBV11-2 with TRBJ1-1; D gene ambiguous. Looked up from germline, CDR1 is SGHAT and CDR2 is FQNNGV. V gave up 5 bases and J gave up 3 bases, with 13 bases separating them. The CDR3 length is 14 residues. The CDR3 reads CASSARKSDTEAFF. CDR3 nucleotides: TGTGCCAGCAGCGCCCGGAAATCGGACACTGAAGCTTTCTTT.

This rearrangement joins TRBV9 to TRBJ2-1, with 13 bases aligning to TRBD2. J gave up 9 bases and V 3 bases, and 9 bases lay outside the gene matches. Germline loops: CDR1 SGDLS, CDR2 YYNGEE. CDR3 length equals 16 residues. The CDR3 protein is CASSAPGLAGPPEQFF. The CDR3 coding sequence is TGTGCCAGCAGCGCCCCGGGACTAGCGGGACCGCCTGAGCAGTTCTTC.

The chain is built from TRBV6-5 and TRBJ1-5; possible D gene TRBD1, 5 bases. The V and J ends lost 7 bases and 6 bases respectively, with 16 bases between them. Looked up from germline, CDR1 is MNHEY and CDR2 is SVGAGI. This CDR3 is 14 amino acids long. Here the CDR3 reads CASKDGTIGQPQHF. The CDR3 DNA reads TGTGCCAGCAAAGACGGGACGATAGGTCAGCCCCAGCATTTT.

The chain employs TRBV10-3 and TRBJ1-2; 7 bases line up with TRBD1. The CDR3 is 14 amino acids. Germline V gene sequence: CDR1 ENHRY, CDR2 SYGVKD. The J segment lost 6 bases and the V segment lost 3 bases, leaving 7 bases of the junction unmatched. CDR3 amino acids: CAISDRAGTDGYTF. CDR3 DNA: TGTGCCATCAGTGATCGAGCCGGGACAGATGGCTACACCTTC.

The chain combines TRBV7-9 with TRBJ1-5; D unresolved. Germline CDR1 SEHNR, CDR2 FQNEAQ (reference sequence). The ends were cut back, 3 bases at V and 4 bases at J, with 16 bases in the middle. The CDR3 has 16 amino acids. The CDR3 loop is CASSLMGGDINQPQHF. CDR3 nucleotides: TGTGCCAGCAGCTTGATGGGAGGTGACATTAATCAGCCCCAGCATTTT.

V and J are TRBV18 and TRBJ2-5; possible D gene TRBD1, 6 bases. The DNA end is more similar to TRBJ2-7, so the J call may be wrong. Per the germline V gene, CDR1 is KGHSH and CDR2 is LQKENI. CDR3 size: 14 residues. The CDR3 loop reads CASSPTRDTYEQYF. The CDR3 nucleotides are TGTGCCAGCTCACCGACCCGGGACACCTACGAGCAGTACTTC.

The chain has TRBV5-1 and TRBJ1-3; no clear D gene. Germline CDR1 and CDR2: SGHRS and YFSETQ. The CDR3 consists of 19 residues. Trimming took off 0 bases at V and 2 bases at J, with 21 bases between the two ends. The CDR3 sequence: CASSLGMGAATFTGNTIYF. The CDR3 DNA reads TGCGCCAGCAGCTTGGGGATGGGTGCGGCGACCTTTACTGGAAACACCATATATTTT. The full variable domain, in which reference TRBV5-1 and TRBJ1-3 provide the parts outside the CDR3, is KAGVTQTPRYLIKTRGQQVTLSCSPISGHRSVSWYQQTPGQGLQFLFEYFSETQRNKGNFPGRFSGRQFSNSRSEMNVSTLELGDSALYLCASSLGMGAATFTGNTIYFGEGSWLTVV.

The rearrangement uses TRBV9 and TRBJ2-1; D unclear. Per germline, CDR1 SGDLS and CDR2 YYNGEE. The germline V and J ends were trimmed by 4 bases and 0 bases, with 11 bases remaining between them. This CDR3 is 15 amino acids long. The CDR3 DNA reads as TGTGCCAGCAGCCCTTTGCCCAGCTCCTACAATGAGCAGTTCTTC. Its protein is CASSPLPSSYNEQFF.

The J gene is TRBJ1-1, the V gene TRBV27, with D hard to call. The ends were cut back, 4 bases at V and 0 bases at J, with 18 bases in the middle. The germline V gene has CDR1 MNHEY and CDR2 SMNVEV (reference sequence). There are 17 residues in the CDR3. CDR3 nucleotides: TGTGCCAGCAGTTCGAGGACTCTGGCCCTGATGAACACTGAAGCTTTCTTT. Amino acid sequence: CASSSRTLALMNTEAFF.

The chain uses TRBV12-5 and TRBJ2-7, with TRBD2 as a possible D gene (5 bases). Germline V CDR1 and CDR2: LGHNT, FRNRAP. V gave up 0 bases and J gave up 7 bases, with 22 bases separating them. This CDR3 is 17 amino acids long. The CDR3 DNA is TGTGCTAGTGGTTTGGTACTGTCGGGAACCGCCCCGTGGGAGCAGTACTTC. Protein: CASGLVLSGTAPWEQYF.

V gene TRBV5-1 combines with J gene TRBJ2-7, with D unclear. Germline lookup yields CDR1 SGHRS and CDR2 YFSETQ. The ends were cut back, 0 bases at V and 1 base at J, with 20 bases in the middle. The CDR3 runs 18 residues. The DNA for the CDR3 is TGCGCCAGCAGCTTGGAATACGTTAATACTGCCCCTTCCTACGAGCAGTACTTC. Protein: CASSLEYVNTAPSYEQYF.

The genes are TRBV5-1 and TRBJ2-7; TRBD1 agrees at 7 bases. The V gene end was trimmed by 4 bases and the J gene end by 1 base; junction bases not matched to a gene: 5. The germline gives CDR1 SGHRS, CDR2 YFSETQ. The CDR3 covers 14 residues. The CDR3 reads CASSIGQESYEQYF. DNA for the CDR3: TGCGCCAGCAGCATAGGACAGGAATCCTACGAGCAGTACTTC. The complete variable domain, with remaining parts taken from reference TRBV5-1 and TRBJ2-7, reads KAGVTQTPRYLIKTRGQQVTLSCSPISGHRSVSWYQQTPGQGLQFLFEYFSETQRNKGNFPGRFSGRQFSNSRSEMNVSTLELGDSALYLCASSIGQESYEQYFGPGTRLTVT.

The chain combines TRBV25-1 with TRBJ1-2, with D tentatively TRBD1 (6 bases). CDR1 MGHDK and CDR2 SYGVNS come from the germline V gene. V lost 2 bases to trimming and J lost 2 bases, with 12 bases between them. The CDR3 is 15 amino acids. CDR3: CASSEGQSYNYGYTF. The CDR3 nucleotides are TGTGCCAGCAGTGAAGGACAGTCATACAACTATGGCTACACCTTC.

The CDR3 loop is CASTPGTSGSYEQYF. The CDR3 DNA reads TGTGCCAGCACCCCCGGGACTAGCGGTTCCTACGAGCAGTACTTC. This rearrangement joins TRBV7-6 to TRBJ2-7; 11 bases line up with TRBD2. The CDR3 has 15 residues. Per the germline V gene, CDR1 is SGHVS and CDR2 is FNYEAQ. V was pared by 7 bases and J by 1 base, with 6 bases of the junction left unmatched.

This clone was counted once. The CDR3 sequence is CASSMTREYEQYF. CDR3 DNA sequence: TGTGCCAGTAGTATGACGCGGGAATACGAGCAGTACTTC. The rearrangement links TRBV19 to TRBJ2-7, with D tentatively TRBD2 (6 bases). V was cut by 3 bases and J by 4 bases, with 10 bases left in between. The CDR3 extends over 13 amino acids. From germline, CDR1 is LNHDA and CDR2 SQIVND (reference sequence).

This rearrangement joins TRBV2 to TRBJ2-5, with D possibly TRBD2 on 6 matching bases. Deletions cut 6 bases from V and 4 bases from J, with 18 bases between. CDR1 SNHLY and CDR2 FYNNEI come from the germline V gene. The CDR3 contains 15 residues. The DNA for the CDR3 is TGTGCCAGCAGCGGGAGCCTGGGAGAGGGAGAGACCCAGTACTTC. As protein: CASSGSLGEGETQYF. Drawing the rest from reference TRBV2 and TRBJ2-5, the complete variable domain is EPEVTQTPSHQVTQMGQEVILRCVPISNHLYFYWYRQILGQKVEFLVSFYNNEISEKSEIFDDQFSVERPDGSNFTLKIRSTKLEDSAMYFCASSGSLGEGETQYFGPGTRLLVL.

The V and J genes are TRBV11-2 and TRBJ2-5, with 16 bases matching TRBD2. CDR1 SGHAT and CDR2 FQNNGV come from the germline V gene. Losses at the gene ends were 5 bases for V and 5 bases for J; bases not matched to a gene: 11. This CDR3 contains 18 residues. The CDR3 bases are TGTGCCAGCAGCCCCGGGACTAGCGGGAGGGCCTCGTTTGAGACCCAGTACTTC. Protein sequence: CASSPGTSGRASFETQYF.

The chain uses TRBV19 and TRBJ2-2, with D uncertain. Trimming stripped 6 bases from V and 4 bases from J, with 18 bases between. This CDR3 has 16 residues. Germline V gene lookup returns CDR1 LNHDA and CDR2 SQIVND (reference sequence). The CDR3 loop reads CASRPPEQPITGELFF. The CDR3 region has the DNA TGTGCCAGTAGACCGCCGGAACAGCCGATCACCGGGGAGCTGTTTTTT.

V is TRBV4-3 and J is TRBJ2-6, with TRBD1 identical over 7 bases. CDR3 length: 18 amino acids. The V segment lost 1 base and the J segment 0 bases; nucleotides outside the gene matches: 6. Germline V gives CDR1 LGHNA, CDR2 YSLEER. The CDR3 DNA reads TGCGCCAGCAGCCAAGGGCCCAGGGGGAGCTCTGGGGCCAACGTCCTGACTTTC. As protein: CASSQGPRGSSGANVLTF.

V and J are TRBV5-4 and TRBJ2-6; a possible D gene is TRBD1 (5 bases). The germline CDR1 and CDR2 sequences are SGHNT and YYREEE (reference sequence). The V and J ends lost 2 bases and 12 bases respectively, with 15 bases between them. The CDR3 spans 14 residues. The CDR3 region is CASSFEGVAGVLTF. The CDR3 DNA is TGTGCCAGCAGCTTCGAAGGGGTTGCCGGCGTCCTGACTTTC. Drawing the rest from reference TRBV5-4 and TRBJ2-6, the complete variable domain is ETGVTQSPTHLIKTRGQQVTLRCSSQSGHNTVSWYQQALGQGPQFIFQYYREEENGRGNFPPRFSGLQFPNYSSELNVNALELDDSALYLCASSFEGVAGVLTFGAGSRLTVL.